A single sample gave rise to the 18 T cell receptor beta chains below, sequenced in a study of shared clonotypes between healthy human individuals. Method: immunoSEQ multiplex PCR; TCRdb's copy keeps in-frame clones and lacks some. Of under 2.5 million clones in the sample, around 90% were seen once. Sequencing input: naive CD4+ T cells from PBMCs. The subset: CD45RA+ positively selected. The receptors shown here come from a man between 18 and 29 years old in good health. Some clones in this sample may be carry-over from other donors' samples.

This clone was observed once. The sample contains more than one DNA sequence encoding this CDR3. The chain employs TRBV28 and TRBJ1-2; D call uncertain. The length of the CDR3 is 14 residues. Germline V gene lookup returns CDR1 MDHEN and CDR2 SYDVKM. Trimming stripped 3 bases from V and 2 bases from J, with 10 bases between. The CDR3: CASSFLGPNYGYTF. Here the CDR3 DNA reads TGTGCCAGCAGTTTCCTCGGGCCGAACTATGGCTACACCTTC.

The CDR3 coding sequence is TGTGCCAGCAGTCCCCTCGATATCGAGACCCAGTACTTC. Residues: CASSPLDIETQYF. The chain uses TRBV27 and TRBJ2-5; D is uncertain. The CDR3 has 13 residues. Deletions cut 5 bases from V and 5 bases from J, with 12 bases between. Germline V gives CDR1 MNHEY, CDR2 SMNVEV (reference sequence).

The chain links TRBV10-3 to TRBJ2-1; no clear D gene. V gave up 0 bases and J gave up 7 bases, with 4 bases separating them. The CDR3 covers 12 residues. Germline V gene sequence: CDR1 ENHRY, CDR2 SYGVKD. The chain's CDR3 is CAISESSNEQFF. CDR3 DNA sequence: TGTGCCATCAGTGAGTCGAGTAATGAGCAGTTCTTC.

The J gene is TRBJ2-3, the V gene TRBV14; D is possibly TRBD1 (6 bases). The germline CDR1 and CDR2 sequences are SGHDN and FVKESK. V was cut by 4 bases and J by 2 bases, with 13 bases left in between. CDR3 length equals 15 residues. The CDR3 spells CASSLQGYATDTQYF. DNA for the CDR3: TGTGCCAGCAGCCTGCAGGGGTACGCCACAGATACGCAGTATTTT.

DNA of the CDR3: TGTGCCAGCAGTCGAACCCTCCGGGACAGCCATGAAAAACTGTTTTTT. It yields the protein CASSRTLRDSHEKLFF. The rearrangement joins TRBV27 to TRBJ1-4, with 7 bases that match TRBD1. V lost 5 bases and J lost 6; bases outside the gene matches: 12. The V gene's germline CDR1 is MNHEY and CDR2 SMNVEV (reference sequence). This CDR3 has 16 residues.

This chain joins TRBV5-4 and TRBJ1-3; D possibly corresponds to TRBD1 (6 bases). The V and J ends lost 2 bases and 2 bases respectively, with 17 bases between them. The germline V gene has CDR1 SGHNT and CDR2 YYREEE (reference sequence). The CDR3 covers 17 residues. This CDR3 is CASSLRGPGGTGNTIYF. The CDR3 region has the DNA TGTGCCAGCAGCTTACGCGGGCCGGGGGGCACTGGAAACACCATATATTTT.

The gene calls are TRBV6-1 and TRBJ2-7, with 9 bases lining up with TRBD1. V dropped 7 bases and J dropped 0; count of bases not matched to a gene: 4. The V gene's germline CDR1 is MNHNS and CDR2 SASEGT. The CDR3 covers 14 residues. In nucleotides, the CDR3 is TGTGCCAGCACAAAGACAGGGGGCTCCTACGAGCAGTACTTC. Residues: CASTKTGGSYEQYF.

This chain joins TRBV27 and TRBJ1-4, with 8 bases identical to TRBD1. The CDR3 runs to 13 residues. The trim removed 6 bases at V and 6 bases at J, leaving 3 bases unmatched. Germline CDR1 MNHEY, CDR2 SMNVEV (reference sequence). CDR3 residues: CASSRDRHEKLFF. CDR3 coding DNA: TGTGCCAGCAGCCGGGACAGGCATGAAAAACTGTTTTTT. The variable domain in full, completed from reference TRBV27 and TRBJ1-4, reads EAQVTQNPRYLITVTGKKLTVTCSQNMNHEYMSWYRQDPGLGLRQIYYSMNVEVTDKGDVPEGYKVSRKEKRNFPLILESPSPNQTSLYFCASSRDRHEKLFFGSGTQLSVL.

Only one count was recorded for this clone. The chain combines TRBV2 with TRBJ1-3; D is unclear. This CDR3 has 14 amino acids. Trimming shortened V by 6 bases and J by 6 bases, and 15 bases separated the two germline ends. Germline CDR1 and CDR2: SNHLY and FYNNEI. This CDR3 reads CASSTESGENTIYF. The CDR3 DNA reads TGTGCCAGCAGCACCGAGAGCGGGGAAAACACCATATATTTT.

This clone was observed a handful of times. Distinct nucleotide sequences in the sample also encode this CDR3. The V gene is TRBV27, the J gene TRBJ1-2, with a weak D call TRBD1 (5 bases). This CDR3 comprises 13 residues. CDR1 and CDR2 from the germline V gene are MNHEY and SMNVEV (reference sequence). V was pared by 4 bases and J by 5 bases, with 11 bases between. The CDR3 spells CASSSRGGYGYTF. In nucleotides, the CDR3 is TGTGCCAGCAGTTCACGCGGGGGGTATGGCTACACCTTC.

The chain links TRBV28 to TRBJ2-3, with a possible D match to TRBD1 (5 bases). This CDR3 has 16 residues. V was cut by 6 bases and J by 3 bases, with 19 bases left in between. Germline V gene lookup returns CDR1 MDHEN and CDR2 SYDVKM. This chain's CDR3 is CASSLTGRVGTDTQYF. In DNA, the CDR3 is TGTGCCAGCAGCCTGACGGGCAGGGTAGGAACAGATACGCAGTATTTT. Full variable domain (missing parts from reference TRBV28 and TRBJ2-3): DVKVTQSSRYLVKRTGEKVFLECVQDMDHENMFWYRQDPGLGLRLIYFSYDVKMKEKGDIPEGYSVSREKKERFSLILESASTNQTSMYLCASSLTGRVGTDTQYFGPGTRLTVL.

The chain carries TRBV5-1 and TRBJ1-1; maybe TRBD1 (6 bases). CDR3 size: 15 residues. CDR1 is SGHRS and CDR2 is YFSETQ in the germline V gene. Trimming pared 0 bases from V and 1 base from J, leaving 10 bases between. The CDR3 nucleotides read TGCGCCAGCAGCTTGGCCCGGACAGCGAACACTGAAGCTTTCTTT. Translation gives CASSLARTANTEAFF.

The chain combines TRBV25-1 with TRBJ1-2; TRBD1 aligns across 10 bases. The CDR3 runs to 14 residues. Germline V gene sequence: CDR1 MGHDK, CDR2 SYGVNS. The V and J ends lost 3 bases and 8 bases, in that order; junction bases with no gene match: 6. The DNA for the CDR3 is TGTGCCAGCAGTGAGGGGGACAGGGGCTTAGGCTACACCTTC. This codes for CASSEGDRGLGYTF.

This sequence joins TRBV5-1 and TRBJ2-2, with 10 positions matching TRBD2. With 3 bases clipped from V and 2 bases from J, the junction kept 4 bases outside the gene matches. The CDR3 is made up of 16 amino acids. Germline-derived CDR1 and CDR2 are SGHRS and YFSETQ. The CDR3 region has the DNA TGCGCCAGCAGCTATCTAGCGGGAGTAAACACCGGGGAGCTGTTTTTT. Its translation is CASSYLAGVNTGELFF.

The chain recombines TRBV4-2 with TRBJ1-5, with 9 bases identical to TRBD1. J lost 6 bases, V lost 3 bases, and 9 bases had no gene match. The length of the CDR3 is 16 residues. From germline, CDR1 is LGHNA and CDR2 YNFKEQ. This CDR3 reads CASSHFPGQGGQPQHF. The DNA for the CDR3 is TGTGCCAGCAGCCATTTTCCGGGACAGGGAGGTCAGCCCCAGCATTTT.

This clone was observed a single time. This sequence joins TRBV6-5 and TRBJ2-3; D might be TRBD1 (5 bases). This CDR3 comprises 16 residues. The germline V gene encodes CDR1 MNHEY and CDR2 SVGAGI. Trimming removed 1 base from V and 0 bases from J, with 11 bases in between. The CDR3 nucleotides read TGTGCCAGCAGTTACTGGGGCGGTGCTAGCACAGATACGCAGTATTTT. This codes for CASSYWGGASTDTQYF.

In DNA, the CDR3 is TGTGCCACCAGCAAATGGACAGGGGGTCTGGAGAATCAGCCCCAGCATTTT. This sequence encodes CATSKWTGGLENQPQHF. The chain employs TRBV15 and TRBJ1-5; 10 bases fit TRBD1. The CDR3 covers 17 residues. Germline values: CDR1 LNHNV, CDR2 YYDKDF (reference sequence). The ends lost 4 bases at V and 4 bases at J; junction bases unmatched: 10. Full variable domain (missing parts from reference TRBV15 and TRBJ1-5): DAMVIQNPRYQVTQFGKPVTLSCSQTLNHNVMYWYQQKSSQAPKLLFHYYDKDFNNEADTPDNFQSRRPNTSFCFLDIRSPGLGDTAMYLCATSKWTGGLENQPQHFGDGTRLSIL.

This chain joins TRBV9 and TRBJ2-1; D unclear. Germline V lookup: CDR1 SGDLS, CDR2 YYNGEE. CDR3 length: 14 residues. The V and J ends lost 2 bases and 7 bases respectively, with 13 bases between them. The CDR3 nucleotides read TGTGCCAGCAGCGTCCTAAGTACTACAAATGAGCAGTTCTTC. Amino acid sequence: CASSVLSTTNEQFF.